This is a list of T cell receptor beta chains from one sample in a study of T-cell reconstitution after alpha-beta-depleted transplantation in children. TCRdb re-called the PCR reads with MiXCR, one entry per CDR3 protein. The sample lists about 1,000,000 distinct CDR3 sequences, around 30% occurring once. Sequenced here: PBMCs, mostly from graft donor cells, sampled 360 days after TCRalphabeta/CD19-depleted stem cell transplant. Receptor source: a boy younger than two who had a stem cell transplant for SCID, so the T cells may come from the graft donor. Each CDR3 is given with its conserved first and last residue. The order of the fields is clone size, D gene, V gene, J gene, CDR3 DNA, CDR3 protein. A D gene is named only where the DNA matches it firmly. Expanded clones are given a class, and other clones once, few, many or no size at all.

>few|TRBD1|TRBV4-1|TRBJ2-7
TGCGCCAGCAGCCAAGTGGGGACAGCCTCCTACGAGCAGTACTTC
CASSQVGTASYEQYF
>many|-|TRBV7-9|TRBJ1-1
TGTGCCAGCAGCTTCTACCCGTTACGCAGCCATAACACTGAAGCTTTCTTT
CASSFYPLRSHNTEAFF
>-|-|TRBV20-1|TRBJ2-5
TGCAGTGCTAATAAACAAGAGACCCAGTACTTC
CSANKQETQYF
>-|TRBD1|TRBV28|TRBJ1-2
TGTGCCAGCAGACCGACAGGGCCTCCCTATGGCTACACCTTC
CASRPTGPPYGYTF
>few|TRBD2|TRBV27|TRBJ2-5
TGTGCCAGCGCCGCCCAGGGACTAGCGGCCGGAGTGACCCAGTACTTC
CASAAQGLAAGVTQYF
>few|TRBD1|TRBV20-1|TRBJ1-5
TGCAGTGCTATCCGGGGACAGAGCAATCAGCCCCAGCATTTT
CSAIRGQSNQPQHF
>-|-|TRBV5-1|TRBJ2-7
TGCGCCAGCAGCCCCGGGGGCCGGTGGAGGGTGAATCGTTACGAGCAGTACTTC
CASSPGGRWRVNRYEQYF
>-|-|TRBV11-2|TRBJ1-2
TGTGCCAGCAGCTTAGGTATGCAGCTGTATGGAGGCTACACCTTC
CASSLGMQLYGGYTF
>-|-|TRBV4-1|TRBJ2-1
TGCGCCAGCAGCCAAGCCTGGCGCGGTGAGCAGTTCTTC
CASSQAWRGEQFF
>once|TRBD1|TRBV9|TRBJ2-7
TGTGCCCAGACGGGACAGGGCTCGGTATTTCACGAGCAGTACTTC
CAQTGQGSVFHEQYF
>few|-|TRBV5-1|TRBJ1-1
TGCGCCAGCAGCTCGGTTATGAGGACTGAAGCTTTCTTT
CASSSVMRTEAFF
>-|-|TRBV12-3/TRBV12-4|TRBJ1-1
TGTGCCAGCACTATTGGGGACCGGACTTTGAACACTGAAGCTTTCTTT
CASTIGDRTLNTEAFF
>-|-|TRBV12-3/TRBV12-4|TRBJ2-7
TGTGCCAGCAGTTTAGTGACGGGGAATAGCGACGAGCAGTACTTC
CASSLVTGNSDEQYF
>few|-|TRBV28|TRBJ2-2
TGTGCCAGCAGCTGGAGGAACCACGGGGAGCTGTTTTTT
CASSWRNHGELFF
>-|-|TRBV20-1|TRBJ2-1
TGCAGTGTCACCCACCGGGTTTACAATGAGCAGTTCTTC
CSVTHRVYNEQFF
>few|-|TRBV7-6|TRBJ2-7
TGTGCCAGCAGCTTACAGAGGGGGTACGAGCAGTACTTC
CASSLQRGYEQYF
>-|TRBD1|TRBV4-1|TRBJ1-1
TGCGCCAGCAGCCAGACAGGGGCGGGTTGGGGTTTCTTT
CASSQTGAGWGFF
>-|-|TRBV7-8|TRBJ2-7
TGTGCCAGCAGCTTAGCAGAAGGGTGGCAGTACTTC
CASSLAEGWQYF
>few|-|TRBV4-3|TRBJ2-7
TGCGCCAGCAGCCAAGATCTACCAGGGACCTACGAGCAGTACTTC
CASSQDLPGTYEQYF
>many|-|TRBV28|TRBJ2-2
TGTGCCAGCAGTTACGCAGGAACCGTAGAGCTGTTTTTT
CASSYAGTVELFF
>few|-|TRBV29-1|TRBJ1-1
TGCAGCGTCCCCGGACAGATTTACACTGAAGCTTTCTTT
CSVPGQIYTEAFF
>-|TRBD2|TRBV15|TRBJ2-1
TGTGCCACCAGTCCACTAGCGGGGGATGAGCAGTTCTTC
CATSPLAGDEQFF
>-|-|TRBV12-3/TRBV12-4|TRBJ1-6
TGTGCCAGCAGTTCGAGGGAGCATAATTCACCCCTCCACTTT
CASSSREHNSPLHF
>-|-|TRBV20-1|TRBJ2-3
TGCAGTGCTATTAAGGGGGTCACAGATACGCAGTATTTT
CSAIKGVTDTQYF
>-|TRBD1|TRBV2|TRBJ1-5
TGTGCCAGCAGTCCACGGGACAGTTTCAATCAGCCCCAGCATTTT
CASSPRDSFNQPQHF
>many|-|TRBV12-3/TRBV12-4|TRBJ2-7
TGTGCCAGCAGTTTAGCGGTCGAGCAGTACTTC
CASSLAVEQYF
>many|-|TRBV7-8|TRBJ2-7
TGTGCCAGCAGCTTTTTCCAGGTGCCCTACGAGCAGTACTTC
CASSFFQVPYEQYF
>few|TRBD1|TRBV6-1|TRBJ1-2
TGTGCCAGCACTACGGGACAGTCCTTCTATGGCTACACCTTC
CASTTGQSFYGYTF
>few|-|TRBV29-1|TRBJ2-4
TGCAGCGTTGTGGGGGGCCCGAAAAACATTCAGTACTTC
CSVVGGPKNIQYF
>-|TRBD2|TRBV11-2|TRBJ2-1
TGTGCCAGCAGCTTACCGGGACTAGCGGACTACAATGAGCAGTTCTTC
CASSLPGLADYNEQFF
>-|TRBD1|TRBV5-1|TRBJ2-3
TGCGCCAGCATCCAGGGGGCCTTAGGGATAAGCACAGATACGCAGTATTTT
CASIQGALGISTDTQYF
>-|-|TRBV30|TRBJ2-7
TGTGCCTGGAGTGTAGGGGACGGTGCCTACGAGCAGTACTTC
CAWSVGDGAYEQYF
>many|-|TRBV5-1|TRBJ1-2
TGCGCCAGCAGCTTGTCAGGGGACTATGGCTACACCTTC
CASSLSGDYGYTF
>-|TRBD2|TRBV29-1|TRBJ2-5
TGCAGCGTTGAAGGTGGTGAAGCGGGGGTTTATGAAGAGACCCAGTACTTC
CSVEGGEAGVYEETQYF
>-|-|TRBV11-1|TRBJ2-1
TGTGCCAGCAGCGTCGGAGGGTACCCGTCCAATGAGCAGTTCTTC
CASSVGGYPSNEQFF
>few|TRBD1|TRBV28|TRBJ2-1
TGTGCCAGCAGTTCCGGACCGGGACAGGGGGTGTATGAGCAGTTCTTC
CASSSGPGQGVYEQFF
>-|-|TRBV20-1|TRBJ2-7
TGCAGTGCTAGAGCTGGGGCAGGGGTCGGTACCTACGAGCAGTACTTC
CSARAGAGVGTYEQYF
>-|-|TRBV7-8|TRBJ1-1
TGTGCCAGCAGCTTAGAGGGACGGAAGAACACTGAAGCTTTCTTT
CASSLEGRKNTEAFF
>-|-|TRBV25-1|TRBJ1-1
TGTGCCAGCAGGTCTCAGAGAAGTACTGAAGCTTTCTTT
CASRSQRSTEAFF
>few|TRBD1|TRBV18|TRBJ1-1
TGTGCCAGCTCACCGGACAGGCTTGGGACTGAAGCTTTCTTT
CASSPDRLGTEAFF
>-|-|TRBV20-1|TRBJ2-1
TGCAGTCCAGGTCAGGAATTGGGGCAGAGCTCCTACAATGAGCAGTTCTTC
CSPGQELGQSSYNEQFF
>-|-|TRBV29-1|TRBJ2-3
TGCAGCGTTGAACCCCCGTTCGGGATCCCCGATACGCAGTATTTT
CSVEPPFGIPDTQYF
>-|-|TRBV10-3|TRBJ2-3
TGTGCCATCGCCGTCAAGGGAGATACGCAGTATTTT
CAIAVKGDTQYF
>-|-|TRBV6-1|TRBJ1-5
TGTGCCAGCAGCCGCGCGGGGGGACCCAATCAGCCCCAGCATTTT
CASSRAGGPNQPQHF
>few|-|TRBV29-1|TRBJ2-1
-
CSVVRFGGAQGNEQFF
>few|TRBD1|TRBV18|TRBJ1-5
TGTGCCAGCTCACCTCAGGGGGCAGGGGGTCAGCCCCAGCATTTT
CASSPQGAGGQPQHF
>few|-|TRBV20-1|TRBJ2-1
TGCAGTGCTAGGCCCAGGGGCGATGAGCAGTTCTTC
CSARPRGDEQFF
>-|-|TRBV18|TRBJ2-2
TGTGCCAGCTCACCACAACTCAGCGCGAACACCGGGGAGCTGTTTTTT
CASSPQLSANTGELFF
>-|-|TRBV5-1|TRBJ2-1
TGCGCCAGCAGCTTGGTCGCGGGGCTCAGGAATGAGCAGTTCTTC
CASSLVAGLRNEQFF
>-|TRBD1|TRBV5-1|TRBJ1-1
TGCGCCAGCAGCTTGTACAAGGGGACAGGGGTGTCCGAAGCTTTCTTT
CASSLYKGTGVSEAFF
>-|-|TRBV6-1|TRBJ1-6
TGTGCCAGCAGGGAACCCGAGGGTCTGGGGTCACCCCTCCACTTT
CASREPEGLGSPLHF
>-|-|TRBV20-1|TRBJ2-7
TGCAGTGCCACCCCGCCGGGAAGGGCCTACGAGCAGTACTTC
CSATPPGRAYEQYF
>-|TRBD2|TRBV11-2|TRBJ2-7
TGTGCCAGCAGCCTGAGTCGGGGGGAGGTTTACGAGCAGTACTTC
CASSLSRGEVYEQYF
>few|-|TRBV19|TRBJ2-1
TGTGCCAGTAGTATAGGGACAGCCCGAAGTCCCAATGAGCAGTTCTTC
CASSIGTARSPNEQFF
>-|TRBD2|TRBV6-2/TRBV6-3|TRBJ2-3
TGTGCCAGCAGCTACTTAGCGGGGGGCCTCACAGATACGCAGTATTTT
CASSYLAGGLTDTQYF
>-|-|TRBV28|TRBJ1-5
TGTGCCAGCAGCCCCCGGCTGCGCGGCAGCAATCAGCCCCAGCATTTT
CASSPRLRGSNQPQHF
>few|-|TRBV27|TRBJ2-1
TGTGCCAGCTCCTTATCCCCAGGAGGCCCCGAGCAGTTCTTC
CASSLSPGGPEQFF
>-|TRBD2|TRBV5-1|TRBJ2-5
TGCGCCAGCAGCTTGGGCGACGGCGCGGGGGGATTTCAAGAGACCCAGTACTTC
CASSLGDGAGGFQETQYF